This TCR beta chain was profiled in a study of beta chain features in type 1 diabetes. The CDR3 runs 12 residues. CDR1 and CDR2 (germline): MNHNY, SVGAGI (reference sequence). V dropped 5 bases and J dropped 13 bases, with 14 bases sitting between them. The whole isolated RNA underwent reverse transcription, so sequencing captured expressed TCRB transcripts. Generated by immunoSEQ multiplex PCR, the TCRdb table keeps only in-frame clones and is missing some. The table shows 150,000 to 200,000 clones, with approximately 8.8% occurring only once. As concerns this clone: No antigen is known for it.

Study outcomes and limitations: TCRB CDR3s were moderately but significantly shorter in Type 1 diabetes patients in all four CD4+ subsets.

The chain is built from TRBV6-6 and TRBJ1-4; D remains ambiguous. The sample was central memory CD4+ T cells from blood. The receptor was isolated from a woman aged 25 to 39 with type 1 diabetes. In DNA form, the CDR3 reads TGTGCCAGCAGTCCCAGAGGCGATGGACTGTTTTTT. It codes for CASSPRGDGLFF.